This is a list of T cell receptor beta chains from one sample in a study of T-cell reconstitution after alpha-beta-depleted transplantation in children. TCRdb re-called the PCR reads through MiXCR, storing one row per CDR3 protein. The sample has under 450,000 distinct CDR3 sequences, around 15% seen once. The input for sequencing was PBMCs, mostly from graft donor cells, taken 360 days after TCRalphabeta/CD19-depleted stem cell transplant. The receptors here all came from a boy under three years old who had a stem cell transplant for Wiskott-Aldrich syndrome, so the T cells may come from the graft donor. CDR3s include the opening cysteine and the closing phenylalanine or tryptophan. The D gene is left open where the match is weak. Rows give clone size only sometimes, using once, few, many, or a class for an expanded clone.

d_gene: -
abundance: -
v_gene: TRBV7-9
j_gene: TRBJ2-5
CDR3aa: CASSPYRAEETQYF
CDR3nt: TGTGCCAGCAGCCCGTACAGGGCGGAAGAGACCCAGTACTTC

d_gene: TRBD1
abundance: few
v_gene: TRBV7-2
j_gene: TRBJ2-7
CDR3aa: CASSNFRDRYYEQYF
CDR3nt: TGTGCCAGCAGCAACTTTCGGGACAGGTATTACGAGCAGTACTTC

d_gene: -
abundance: few
v_gene: TRBV19
j_gene: TRBJ2-1
CDR3aa: CASSIDVELRIFYNEQFF
CDR3nt: TGTGCCAGTAGTATTGACGTGGAACTCCGGATCTTCTACAATGAGCAGTTCTTC

d_gene: TRBD2
abundance: -
v_gene: TRBV20-1
j_gene: TRBJ2-1
CDR3aa: CSARALAGDNEQFF
CDR3nt: TGCAGTGCTAGAGCCCTAGCGGGAGACAATGAGCAGTTCTTC

d_gene: -
abundance: -
v_gene: TRBV5-1
j_gene: TRBJ2-2
CDR3aa: CASSLEPGALLNTGELFF
CDR3nt: TGCGCCAGCAGCTTGGAGCCGGGGGCCCTACTTAACACCGGGGAGCTGTTTTTT

d_gene: -
abundance: -
v_gene: TRBV5-1
j_gene: TRBJ2-1
CDR3aa: CASSLHFGTSNEQFF
CDR3nt: TGCGCCAGCAGCTTACACTTCGGCACTAGCAATGAGCAGTTCTTC

d_gene: -
abundance: -
v_gene: TRBV7-2
j_gene: TRBJ2-5
CDR3aa: CASSHSTLAAKETQYF
CDR3nt: TGTGCCAGCAGCCACTCCACTTTAGCGGCAAAAGAGACCCAGTACTTC

d_gene: -
abundance: -
v_gene: TRBV7-2
j_gene: TRBJ1-2
CDR3aa: CASSSRGGGYTF
CDR3nt: TGTGCCAGCAGCTCTAGGGGGGGTGGCTACACCTTC

d_gene: -
abundance: -
v_gene: TRBV28
j_gene: TRBJ2-1
CDR3aa: CASSTRLAHEQFF
CDR3nt: TGTGCCAGCAGTACCCGATTAGCCCATGAGCAGTTCTTC

d_gene: TRBD1
abundance: few
v_gene: TRBV12-3/TRBV12-4
j_gene: TRBJ2-2
CDR3aa: CASSLRTGKGPGELFF
CDR3nt: TGTGCCAGCAGTTTGAGGACAGGAAAGGGCCCCGGGGAGCTGTTTTTT

d_gene: -
abundance: -
v_gene: TRBV29-1
j_gene: TRBJ1-1
CDR3aa: CSVAGFMNTEAFF
CDR3nt: TGCAGCGTTGCGGGGTTCATGAACACTGAAGCTTTCTTT

d_gene: -
abundance: few
v_gene: TRBV7-9
j_gene: TRBJ2-7
CDR3aa: CASSFSYGPYEQYF
CDR3nt: TGTGCCAGCAGCTTTTCCTACGGCCCCTACGAGCAGTACTTC

d_gene: TRBD1
abundance: few
v_gene: TRBV9
j_gene: TRBJ2-7
CDR3aa: CASSTGDSSYEQYF
CDR3nt: TGTGCCAGCAGCACAGGGGACAGCTCCTACGAGCAGTACTTC